These 9 T cell receptor beta chains were sequenced from one sample in a study of CD8+ T cells in alopecia areata. Documented treatment: oral pan-JAK inhibitor, 5-10 mg twice daily. Isolated RNA was reverse transcribed into cDNA used as the sequencing template. Only in-frame clones appear in the TCRdb table, and some are missing; sequencing was by immunoSEQ multiplex PCR. The repertoire holds 150,000 to 200,000 clones, with roughly 64% as singletons. The starting material was CD4+ T cells sorted from blood, obtained at week 24, from a patient treated with tofacitinib. The origin of the receptors is a human donor with alopecia areata.

The chain has TRBV15 and TRBJ1-6; 9 bases agree with TRBD1. Trimming removed 0 bases from V and 9 bases from J; junction bases left unmatched: 6. This CDR3 is built from 16 residues. CDR1 is LNHNV, CDR2 YYDKDF, per germline (reference sequence). CDR3 in DNA: TGTGCCACCAGCAGAGATCGGGACAGGGCGGGTTCACCCCTCCACTTT. It yields the protein CATSRDRDRAGSPLHF.

The chain combines TRBV18 with TRBJ2-7, with D possibly matching TRBD2 (6 bases). The CDR3 loop spans 13 amino acids. Between the trimmed V and J ends, which lost 3 bases and 0 bases, there was a span of 6 bases. Germline CDR1 KGHSH, CDR2 LQKENI. The CDR3 region has the DNA TGTGCCAGCTCACCGACTAGCTCCTACGAGCAGTACTTC. It yields the protein CASSPTSSYEQYF. Full variable domain (rest looked up from reference TRBV18 and TRBJ2-7): NAGVMQNPRHLVRRRGQEARLRCSPMKGHSHVYWYRQLPEEGLKFMVYLQKENIIDESGMPKERFSAEFPKEGPSILRIQQVVRGDSAAYFCASSPTSSYEQYFGPGTRLTVT.

The chain employs TRBV7-2 and TRBJ2-1, with a weak D call TRBD1 (5 bases). V lost 2 bases, J lost 1 base, and 9 bases lay in between. The CDR3 is 15 residues long. Germline V gives CDR1 SGHTA, CDR2 FQGNSA. Here the CDR3 DNA reads TGTGCCAGCAGCTTATGGTCAGGGTCCTACAATGAGCAGTTCTTC. As protein: CASSLWSGSYNEQFF.

This CDR3 is CASSLAGIEAFF. Written as DNA, the CDR3 is TGTGCCAGCAGCTTAGCGGGGATTGAAGCTTTCTTT. The chain recombines TRBV7-2 with TRBJ1-1, with D unresolved. This CDR3 has 12 amino acids. V lost 0 bases to trimming and J lost 7 bases, with 6 bases between them. Germline V CDR1 and CDR2: SGHTA, FQGNSA.

V gene TRBV10-3 combines with J gene TRBJ2-5; D might be TRBD2 (6 bases). The germline V and J ends were trimmed by 1 base and 4 bases, with 10 bases remaining between them. The CDR3 runs to 14 residues. The germline V gene has CDR1 ENHRY and CDR2 SYGVKD. CDR3 loop: CAISELEGRETQYF. The CDR3 nucleotides are TGTGCCATCAGTGAGTTGGAGGGGAGAGAGACCCAGTACTTC.

The chain has TRBV30 and TRBJ2-1, with D uncertain. From germline, CDR1 is GTSNPN and CDR2 SVGIG (reference sequence). This CDR3 comprises 18 residues. Trimming pared 2 bases from V and 6 bases from J, leaving 26 bases between. The CDR3 spells CAWSPLQAGPLMGNEQFF. Here the CDR3 DNA reads TGTGCCTGGAGTCCCCTCCAAGCCGGGCCCCTTATGGGCAATGAGCAGTTCTTC.

The CDR3, as DNA: TGTGCCAGCAGTCGTCTCCTTAGCAATCAGCCCCAGCATTTT. Its translation: CASSRLLSNQPQHF. The chain is built from TRBV5-6 and TRBJ1-5; the D is unclear. CDR3 length: 14 residues. CDR1 and CDR2 (germline): SGHDT, YYEEEE. Trimming took off 5 bases at V and 0 bases at J, with 9 bases between the two ends. The variable domain in full, with the rest retrieved from reference TRBV5-6 and TRBJ1-5, is DAGVTQSPTHLIKTRGQQVTLRCSPKSGHDTVSWYQQALGQGPQFIFQYYEEEERQRGNFPDRFSGHQFPNYSSELNVNALLLGDSALYLCASSRLLSNQPQHFGDGTRLSIL.

V gene TRBV6-6 combines with J gene TRBJ2-3, with D tentatively TRBD1 (6 bases). The CDR3 is 13 residues long. The V gene's germline CDR1 is MNHNY and CDR2 SVGAGI (reference sequence). Trimming left V 6 bases short and J 6 bases short, with 13 bases between. CDR3 DNA sequence: TGTGCCAGCAGGACAGGAGCTTCGGATACGCAGTATTTT. This encodes CASRTGASDTQYF.

The chain combines TRBV15 with TRBJ2-2; TRBD2 aligns across 7 bases. The CDR3 length is 13 residues. Germline V gene sequence: CDR1 LNHNV, CDR2 YYDKDF (reference sequence). V was pared by 1 base and J by 7 bases, with 0 bases of the junction left unmatched. The CDR3 loop reads CATSRASGGELFF. CDR3 DNA: TGTGCCACCAGCAGAGCTAGCGGCGGGGAGCTGTTTTTT.